Each of the 21 T cell receptor beta chains below was sequenced from the same sample in a study of Graves' ophthalmopathy and Graves' hyperthyroidism (dated by TCRdb to between 2017 and 2018). Sequencer: Illumina HiSeq 2000. For repertoire sequencing, the TCR beta CDR3 regions were amplified from RNA transcripts. HTBI primers and the Qiagen OneStep RT-PCR kit were used in a first-round RT-PCR, which was followed by a second-round multiplex PCR, size selection and purification. Using fastp trimming at Q25 and MiXCR clonotype assembly, TCRdb reanalyzed the public sequencing data and kept in-frame beta chains. Entries that share a CDR3 protein sequence are merged under the most common genes and DNA. In all, the sample holds 350,000 to 400,000 distinct CDR3 sequences, and approximately 15% of those were seen once. The top ten hold roughly 7% of the sample. Input material: peripheral blood. These receptors originate from a woman under 30 with stable Graves' hyperthyroidism. Donor details come from another sample of the same person, matched by shared clones.

This clonotype was found a few times. It may be a read error: a sequence one base away is much more abundant. The chain employs TRBV12-3 or TRBV12-4 and TRBJ1-1; tentatively, D is TRBD1 (6 bases). The CDR3 totals 14 residues. The CDR3 reads CASSSRGGNTEASF. CDR3 nucleotides: TGTGCCAGCAGTTCCAGGGGCGGGAACACTGAAGCTTCCTTT.

This clonotype was counted ten times or more. The V and J genes are TRBV6-1 and TRBJ2-7; unclear D gene. The V end lost 2 bases, the J end lost 2 bases, and 13 bases lay between the germline ends. The germline V gene has CDR1 MNHNS and CDR2 SASEGT. This CDR3 region has 15 residues. CDR3 DNA: TGTGCCAGCAGTGAATCCCTGGTAGATCCCTACGAGCAGTACTTC. Its translation is CASSESLVDPYEQYF.

This clonotype was recorded many times. V and J are TRBV20-1 and TRBJ1-2; 7 bases match TRBD1. V lost 3 bases, J lost 8 bases, and 9 bases stayed unmatched. The CDR3 runs 13 residues. Germline V gene sequence: CDR1 DFQATT, CDR2 SNEGSKA (reference sequence). The DNA of the CDR3 is TGCAGTGCTAGGTCGACAGGGAAAAAGGGCTACACCTTC. Protein product: CSARSTGKKGYTF.

This chain uses TRBV25-1 with TRBJ1-4; unclear D gene. Per the germline V gene, CDR1 is MGHDK and CDR2 is SYGVNS. Trimming cost V 4 bases and J 10 bases, with 13 bases left between them. This CDR3 contains 13 residues. The CDR3 nucleotides are TGTGCCAGCAGTGTCTCCAGGTCGGGAAAACTGTTTTTT. Its protein is CASSVSRSGKLFF.

This clonotype was counted only a few times. This sequence may be a read error, since a much larger clone differs from it by one base. The chain is built from TRBV6-1 and TRBJ2-1; D is possibly TRBD1 (7 bases). The CDR3 sequence is 14 residues long. Germline values: CDR1 MNHNS, CDR2 SASEGT. This CDR3 reads CASSDRGVQNEKFF. As DNA, the CDR3 is TGTGCCAGCAGTGACAGGGGGGTGCAGAATGAGAAGTTCTTC.

This clonotype has a count of ten or more. The CDR3 DNA follows: TGCAGCGTTGAAGAGGTGACGGTGGGCGCCGAGCAGTACTTC. This translates into CSVEEVTVGAEQYF. This sequence joins TRBV29-1 and TRBJ2-7; D gene ambiguous. There are 14 residues in the CDR3. Trimming removed 0 bases from V and 6 bases from J, with 15 bases in between. Germline V gene sequence: CDR1 SQVTM, CDR2 ANQGSEA.

The chain links TRBV6-5 to TRBJ1-2; maybe TRBD1 (5 bases). CDR3 length: 14 amino acids. V was pared by 2 bases and J by 4 bases, with 11 bases between. From germline, CDR1 is MNHEY and CDR2 SVGAGI. The CDR3 DNA reads TGTGCCAGCAGTTACGACGGGGCCAGCTATGGCTACACCTTC. Its protein product is CASSYDGASYGYTF.

At least ten counts were recorded for this clonotype. The chain recombines TRBV18 with TRBJ2-5; 8 nucleotides match TRBD2. Germline trimming cut 7 bases from V and 6 bases from J; bases unmatched to any gene: 10. Germline CDR1 is KGHSH and CDR2 is LQKENI. CDR3 length equals 14 residues. Written as DNA, the CDR3 is TGTGCCAGCTTCCGGGGGGGCCTCGGGAAGACCCAGTACTTC. Amino acids: CASFRGGLGKTQYF.

The table lists this clonotype with a few counts. The V and J genes are TRBV11-1 and TRBJ1-1; D remains unclear. Trimming cost V 1 base and J 1 base, with 7 bases left between them. The CDR3 totals 14 residues. Germline loops: CDR1 SGHAT, CDR2 FQDESV (reference sequence). The DNA of the CDR3 is TGTGCCAGCAGCTTAGTTTTCAGGAACACTGAAGCTTTCTTT. Amino acids: CASSLVFRNTEAFF.

Ten or more counts support this clonotype. CDR3 sequence: CASMRGQSYEQYF. The CDR3 coding sequence is TGTGCCAGCATGAGGGGGCAGTCCTACGAGCAGTACTTC. V and J are TRBV2 and TRBJ2-7; 7 bases map to TRBD1. The V and J ends lost 7 bases and 1 base, in that order; junction bases with no gene match: 4. This CDR3 is 13 amino acids long. Looked up from germline, CDR1 is SNHLY and CDR2 is FYNNEI.

This clonotype was detected a few times. The rearrangement joins TRBV5-6 to TRBJ2-5; D gene uncertain. The V gene's germline CDR1 is SGHDT and CDR2 YYEEEE. The CDR3 length is 13 residues. Trimming shortened V by 2 bases and J by 10 bases, and 15 bases separated the two germline ends. CDR3 protein: CASSFTNGWDQYF. The CDR3 region has the DNA TGTGCCAGCAGCTTTACGAACGGCTGGGACCAGTACTTC.

This clonotype has a count of ten or more. The V call is TRBV20-1, the J call TRBJ2-7; possibly TRBD1 for D (5 bases). Trimming removed 6 bases at V and 3 bases at J, with 12 bases between. The CDR3 has 12 amino acids. The V gene's germline CDR1 is DFQATT and CDR2 SNEGSKA (reference sequence). The DNA for the CDR3 is TGCAGTGCAGACCGTGACAGCTACGAGCAGTACTTC. Its protein is CSADRDSYEQYF.

V usage is TRBV11-2 and J usage is TRBJ1-1; D is ambiguous. Germline V gene data show CDR1 as SGHAT and CDR2 as FQNNGV. The CDR3 totals 12 residues. The V and J ends lost 2 bases and 7 bases respectively, with 8 bases between them. This CDR3 reads CASSLRAVEAFF. Here the CDR3 DNA reads TGTGCCAGCAGCTTAAGAGCCGTTGAAGCTTTCTTT.

This chain links TRBV9 with TRBJ2-7, with TRBD2 matching 13 bases. The CDR3 covers 16 residues. V dropped 3 bases and J dropped 1; count of bases not matched to a gene: 4. Germline V gene sequence: CDR1 SGDLS, CDR2 YYNGEE. CDR3 sequence reads: CASSGTSGGPSYEQYF. For the CDR3, the DNA is TGTGCCAGCAGCGGGACTAGCGGGGGCCCTTCCTACGAGCAGTACTTC.

This clonotype has more than one count but fewer than ten. The J gene is TRBJ1-2, the V gene TRBV6-2 or TRBV6-3; perhaps TRBD1 as D (5 bases). The CDR3 covers 18 residues. Trimming cost V 2 bases and J 8 bases, with 27 bases left between them. Germline CDR1 reads MNHEY; CDR2 reads SVGEGT. CDR3 protein: CASSYAGTRWALAEGYTF. CDR3 DNA sequence: TGTGCCAGCAGTTACGCAGGGACCCGGTGGGCTCTGGCTGAGGGCTACACCTTC.

This clonotype has at least ten counts. The J gene is TRBJ1-1, the V gene TRBV15; D is unclear. CDR3 length: 13 amino acids. V shed 5 bases and J shed 3 bases, with 10 bases lying between them. The germline V gene has CDR1 LNHNV and CDR2 YYDKDF (reference sequence). Here the CDR3 DNA reads TGTGCCACCAGCCGGGAACCAGACACTGAAGCTTTCTTT. This gives the protein CATSREPDTEAFF.

This clonotype was counted at least ten times. The rearrangement uses TRBV6-2 or TRBV6-3 and TRBJ1-1; TRBD1 aligns across 8 bases. After removal of 6 bases from V and 1 base from J, the junction contained 10 bases not matched to a gene. This CDR3 is built from 16 residues. In germline, CDR1 is MNHEY, CDR2 SVGEGT. The CDR3 reads CASRSDDRGRNTEAFF. The CDR3 DNA is TGTGCCAGCAGATCCGACGACAGGGGCAGGAACACTGAAGCTTTCTTT.

The CDR3 nucleotides are TGTGCCAGCAGTTACTCGAGGAACCTAAACACTGAAGCTTTCTTT. This encodes CASSYSRNLNTEAFF. The chain combines TRBV6-5 with TRBJ1-1; D is ambiguous. Looked up from germline, CDR1 is MNHEY and CDR2 is SVGAGI. This CDR3 region has 15 residues. V dropped 0 bases and J dropped 2 bases, with 10 bases sitting between them.

This clonotype has a count of ten or more. The V and J genes are TRBV12-3 or TRBV12-4 and TRBJ2-7; maybe TRBD1 (6 bases). V lost 5 bases and J 6 bases, leaving 11 bases between the germline ends. The CDR3 runs 12 residues. The CDR3 DNA is TGTGCCAGCAGTGTCGGACAGTTCGAGCAGTACTTC. This codes for CASSVGQFEQYF.

This clonotype appeared many times. The CDR3 nucleotides read TGTGCCAGCAGTTATGGCTGGAAGGGGGCGCGTGGCACCGGGGAGCTGTTTTTT. It encodes CASSYGWKGARGTGELFF. J is TRBJ2-2 and V is TRBV6-2 or TRBV6-3, with 7 bases aligning to TRBD1. The V gene's germline CDR1 is MNHEY and CDR2 SVGEGT. The length of the CDR3 is 18 residues. V lost 3 bases to trimming and J lost 4 bases; unmatched junction nucleotides: 14.

This clonotype was recorded at least ten times. The J gene is TRBJ2-2, the V gene TRBV11-2; D gene ambiguous. Germline V gene lookup returns CDR1 SGHAT and CDR2 FQNNGV. This CDR3 region has 13 residues. Trimming took off 2 bases at V and 3 bases at J, with 4 bases between the two ends. The CDR3 DNA reads as TGTGCCAGCAGCTTACAGTACACCGGGGAGCTGTTTTTT. It encodes CASSLQYTGELFF.